This T cell receptor (beta chain) was captured in a study of cytomegalovirus exposure and HLA in healthy donors. Profiled with immunoSEQ multiplex PCR; TCRdb holds only in-frame clones, not every one. The sample has under 200,000 clones, about 90% seen once. The ends lost 5 bases at V and 2 bases at J; junction bases unmatched: 7. The CDR3 is 16 residues long. Per germline, CDR1 SGHVS and CDR2 FNYEAQ. This TCR came from a woman aged 18-29 years in good health and CMV-seropositive. The sequencing input was PBMCs. The rearrangement joins TRBV7-6 to TRBJ2-1; 9 bases agree with TRBD1. DNA of the CDR3: TGTGCCAGCAGCCCAAGAGGGACAGGGCCCTACAATGAGCAGTTCTTC. This translates into CASSPRGTGPYNEQFF. The variable domain in full, with the rest retrieved from reference TRBV7-6 and TRBJ2-1, is GAGVSQSPRYKVTKRGQDVALRCDPISGHVSLYWYRQALGQGPEFLTYFNYEAQQDKSGLPNDRFSAERPEGSISTLTIQRTEQRDSAMYRCASSPRGTGPYNEQFFGPGTRLTVL.